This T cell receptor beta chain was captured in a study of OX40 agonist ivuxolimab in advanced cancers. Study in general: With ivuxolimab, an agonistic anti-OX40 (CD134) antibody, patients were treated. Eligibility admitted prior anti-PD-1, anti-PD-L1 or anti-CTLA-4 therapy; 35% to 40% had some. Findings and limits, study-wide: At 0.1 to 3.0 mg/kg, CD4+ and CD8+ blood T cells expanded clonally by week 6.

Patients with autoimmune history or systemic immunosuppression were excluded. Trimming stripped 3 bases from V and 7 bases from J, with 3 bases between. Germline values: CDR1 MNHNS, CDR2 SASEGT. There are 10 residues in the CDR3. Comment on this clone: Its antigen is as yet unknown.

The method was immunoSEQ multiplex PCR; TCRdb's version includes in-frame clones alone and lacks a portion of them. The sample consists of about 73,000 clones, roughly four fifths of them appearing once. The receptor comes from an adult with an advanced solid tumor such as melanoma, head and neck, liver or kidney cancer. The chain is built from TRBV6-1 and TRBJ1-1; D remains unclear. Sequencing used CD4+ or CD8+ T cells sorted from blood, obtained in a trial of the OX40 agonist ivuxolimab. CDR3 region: CASSENEAFF. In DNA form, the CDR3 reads TGTGCCAGCAGTGAGAATGAAGCTTTCTTT.